This is a list of T cell receptor beta chains from one sample in a study of T-cell reconstitution after alpha-beta-depleted transplantation in children. From the PCR reads, TCRdb called clonotypes with MiXCR, one entry per CDR3 protein. The table has 200,000 to 250,000 distinct CDR3 sequences, 8.5% to 10% seen once. The source material was PBMCs from the stem cell graft donor, sampled from the stem cell graft. These receptors all stem from a human donor who donated a stem cell graft to a child with acute lymphoblastic leukemia. The CDR3 runs from the conserved cysteine through the conserved F or W. Fields, in order: V gene, clone size, J gene, D gene, CDR3 DNA, CDR3 protein. The D gene is left open where the match is weak. A row's size may be missing; if present it is once, few, many or a size class.

TRBV5-6	many	TRBJ2-7	-	TGTGCCAGCAGCTTGGTGGGGCACGTCTACGAGCAGTACTTC	CASSLVGHVYEQYF
TRBV6-5	few	TRBJ2-5	TRBD1	TGTGCCAGCAGTTACACAGGGGGCAGGGAGACCCAGTACTTC	CASSYTGGRETQYF
TRBV6-6	many	TRBJ1-2	TRBD1	TGTGCCAGCAGCATCGACAGGGGCTATGGCTACACCTTC	CASSIDRGYGYTF
TRBV6-5	many	TRBJ1-1	TRBD1	TGTGCCAGCAGTTGGAGACAGGGGGCTCGGACTGAAGCTTTCTTT	CASSWRQGARTEAFF
TRBV10-2	-	TRBJ1-1	TRBD1	TGCGCCACCAGGACAGGGGGCAGCCCTGAAGCTTTCTTT	CATRTGGSPEAFF
TRBV24-1	-	TRBJ2-1	TRBD2	TGTGCCACCAGTGATGATACTAGCGGGGTTACTAATGAGCAGTTCTTC	CATSDDTSGVTNEQFF
TRBV3-1	-	TRBJ1-1	-	TGTGCCAGCAGCCAAGAAACAGCAGTAGCTTTCTTT	CASSQETAVAFF
TRBV6-5	many	TRBJ2-2	TRBD1	TGTGCCAGCAGTTACGGGACAGGGGGCCGGGAGCTGTTTTTT	CASSYGTGGRELFF
TRBV27	-	TRBJ1-1	-	TGTGCCAGCAGTTTATTAGCAGCGAACACTGAAGCTTTCTTT	CASSLLAANTEAFF
TRBV6-4	few	TRBJ2-5	-	TGTGCCAGCAGTGACTCCAGGGATGGGACCCAGTACTTC	CASSDSRDGTQYF
TRBV29-1	many	TRBJ1-1	-	TGCAGCGTTGAAGCGGAGGGCAGGGCGGCTTTCTTT	CSVEAEGRAAFF
TRBV19	few	TRBJ1-2	-	TGTGCCAGTAGTCTCCGAAACTATGGCTACACCTTC	CASSLRNYGYTF
TRBV20-1	many	TRBJ2-7	TRBD1	TGCAGTGCTAGAGGGGACAGGGGGTTGAGGGAGCAGTACTTC	CSARGDRGLREQYF
TRBV7-2	few	TRBJ1-5	-	TGTGCCAGCAGCTTAACGAGGGATAGCAATCAGCCCCAGCATTTT	CASSLTRDSNQPQHF
TRBV5-1	many	TRBJ2-7	TRBD1	TGCGCCAGCAGCCCTCAACCAGGGGGCCCCTACGAGCAGTACTTC	CASSPQPGGPYEQYF
TRBV5-1	-	TRBJ2-2	-	TGCGCCAGCAGCCGCGGGGACAGCACAAACACCGGGGAGCTGTTTTTT	CASSRGDSTNTGELFF
TRBV7-2	many	TRBJ2-1	TRBD2	TGTGCCAGCAGCCGAAGACTAGCGGAATACAATGAGCAGTTCTTC	CASSRRLAEYNEQFF
TRBV20-1	few	TRBJ1-1	-	TGCAGTGCTAGAGACATCCAGGGAACTGAAGCTTTCTTT	CSARDIQGTEAFF
TRBV5-4	many	TRBJ1-1	-	TGTGCCAGCAGCTTGGTTAAGGGTACAGCCTCGAGAACTGAAGCTTTCTTT	CASSLVKGTASRTEAFF
TRBV5-1	-	TRBJ2-3	-	TGCGCCAGCACCCAGGAGCAGGTCGCAAGCACAGATACGCAGTATTTT	CASTQEQVASTDTQYF
TRBV12-3/TRBV12-4	many	TRBJ2-1	-	TGTGCCAGCAGTTTATGGGGTATTAGCTACAATGAGCAGTTCTTC	CASSLWGISYNEQFF
TRBV18	few	TRBJ2-5	-	TGTGCCAGCTCGATCTTAGAAGAGACCCAGTACTTC	CASSILEETQYF
TRBV4-2	many	TRBJ2-3	-	TGTGCCAGCAGCCAGTGGCACACAGATACGCAGTATTTT	CASSQWHTDTQYF
TRBV5-1	many	TRBJ1-2	-	TGCGCCAGCAGCTTAGACAAGGGATATGGCTACACCTTC	CASSLDKGYGYTF
TRBV15	-	TRBJ2-3	TRBD1	TGTGCCACCAGCAGAGATAAATTAAACAGGGGGCGGACAGATACGCAGTATTTT	CATSRDKLNRGRTDTQYF
TRBV5-1	many	TRBJ1-5	TRBD1	TGCGCCAGCAGCTTGGACGGGACAGGGGGAGGTCAGCCCCAGCATTTT	CASSLDGTGGGQPQHF
TRBV12-3/TRBV12-4	few	TRBJ1-3	TRBD1	TGTGCCAGCAGTCAGGATACAGGGGACTCTGGAAACACCATATATTTT	CASSQDTGDSGNTIYF
TRBV7-9	few	TRBJ2-3	-	TGTGCCAGCGTCGAACCAGGGGTCTCCACAGATACGCAGTATTTT	CASVEPGVSTDTQYF
TRBV5-1	few	TRBJ2-3	-	TGCGCCAGCAGGGACTCGCCGCAAGTCACAGATACGCAGTATTTT	CASRDSPQVTDTQYF
TRBV12-5	few	TRBJ2-7	-	TGTGCTAGTGGTTTTTTACCCTACGAGCAGTACTTC	CASGFLPYEQYF
TRBV28	-	TRBJ2-1	TRBD1	TGTGCCGGGCTGCGGACAGGGGCCAACAATGAGCAGTTCTTC	CAGLRTGANNEQFF
TRBV20-1	-	TRBJ1-1	-	TGCAGTGCGGGGGGGCAGGATAAACCTGAAGCTTTCTTT	CSAGGQDKPEAFF
TRBV5-1	-	TRBJ2-1	TRBD2	TGCGCCAGCAGCTTGGAAACTAGCGGGGGGCAGTACAATGAGCAGTTCTTC	CASSLETSGGQYNEQFF
TRBV29-1	-	TRBJ1-1	TRBD1	TGCAGCGTTGTTTATTCAGGGGGGGCCCTCATCTTCCCTGAAGCTTTCTTT	CSVVYSGGALIFPEAFF
TRBV27	many	TRBJ1-2	-	TGTGCCAGCAGACAGGGCCAGCGGGGCTACACCTTC	CASRQGQRGYTF
TRBV7-9	-	TRBJ1-4	-	TGTGCCAGCAGCTTAGAGGTATCAACTAATGAAAAACTGTTTTTT	CASSLEVSTNEKLFF